This T cell receptor (beta chain) appears in the sequencing data of a study of CXCR3-negative and CXCR3-positive naive CD8 T cells. Libraries of TRB cDNA were made by 5' RACE and carried UMIs. No DNA is given; TCRdb re-called the 5' RACE reads and lists each CDR3 protein once. The table lists under 75,000 distinct CDR3 sequences. In germline, CDR1 is SGHVS, CDR2 FNYEAQ. The CDR3 extends over 17 amino acids. This TCR was recovered from a human donor in good health. Some clones in this sample may be carry-over from other donors' samples. Sequenced sample: naive CXCR3- CD8+ T cells from blood. Subset defined: CD45RO-CCR7+CD27+CD95- naive CD8+ T cells lacking CXCR3 (TNR3-). The rearrangement joins TRBV7-6 to TRBJ2-3; TCRdb names TRBD1, which stays unverified in the absence of DNA. The CDR3 is CASSLAAGTGGADTQYF.